These T cell receptor beta chains were read from a single sample in a study of cytomegalovirus exposure and HLA in healthy donors. TCRdb's copy holds only in-frame clones and misses some; the assay was immunoSEQ multiplex PCR. Its table lists about 130,000 clones. Sequenced material: PBMCs. Receptors were obtained from a man aged 30-40 years in good health and CMV-seronegative. CDR3s include the opening cysteine and the closing phenylalanine or tryptophan. The order of the fields is V gene, J gene, D gene, CDR3 protein, CDR3 DNA. D genes are given only for firm matches.

>TRBV7-3|TRBJ2-1|NA
CASSSQTLDFNEQFF
TGTGCCAGCAGCTCCCAGACCCTCGACTTCAATGAGCAGTTCTTC
>TRBV7-8|TRBJ2-2|TRBD1
CASSRGQGELGTGELFF
TGTGCCAGCAGCCGGGGACAGGGGGAATTAGGCACCGGGGAGCTGTTTTTT
>TRBV4-1|TRBJ2-1|TRBD2
CASSHRLAEREQFF
TGCGCCAGCAGCCATCGACTAGCGGAGAGGGAGCAGTTCTTC
>TRBV30|TRBJ1-5|TRBD1
CAWSHTSGQDNQPQHF
TGTGCCTGGAGCCACACGTCGGGACAGGACAATCAGCCCCAGCATTTT
>TRBV7-3|TRBJ2-1|TRBD2
CASSRGLEIDEQFF
TGTGCCAGCAGCCGCGGACTAGAAATCGATGAGCAGTTCTTC
>TRBV28|TRBJ2-2|NA
CASAPRDYNTGELFF
TGTGCCAGCGCCCCCCGCGATTACAACACCGGGGAGCTGTTTTTT
>TRBV7-8|TRBJ1-6|TRBD1
CASRDRAYSPLHF
TGTGCCAGCAGAGACAGGGCGTATTCACCCCTCCACTTT
>TRBV2|TRBJ2-7|NA
CASSDRLFEQYF
TGTGCCAGCAGTGATCGGTTGTTCGAGCAGTACTTC
>TRBV5-6|TRBJ1-1|NA
CASSFGQNTEAFF
TGTGCCAGCAGCTTCGGACAAAACACTGAAGCTTTCTTT
>TRBV9|TRBJ1-4|TRBD1
CASSPGPDRDEKLFF
TGTGCCAGCAGCCCGGGACCGGACAGGGATGAAAAACTGTTTTTT
>TRBV2|TRBJ1-5|TRBD1
CASSGNRGRNQPQHF
TGTGCCAGCAGTGGCAACAGGGGGAGGAATCAGCCCCAGCATTTT
>TRBV18|TRBJ2-1|TRBD2
CASSRTSGSRDEQFF
TGTGCCAGCTCACGTACTAGCGGGAGTAGGGATGAGCAGTTCTTC
>TRBV6-6|TRBJ1-2|NA
CASSPTGDRGYTF
TGTGCCAGCAGCCCAACGGGGGATAGGGGCTACACCTTC
>TRBV5-1|TRBJ2-1|TRBD2
CASSLGLAGVLSYNEQFF
TGCGCCAGCAGCTTGGGACTAGCGGGAGTCCTATCCTACAATGAGCAGTTCTTC
>TRBV10-3|TRBJ1-6|TRBD1
CAISAGQGNFSPLHF
TGTGCCATCAGCGCGGGACAGGGAAATTTTTCACCCCTCCACTTT
>TRBV15|TRBJ1-5|NA
CAKLLSYPYSNQPQHF
TGTGCCAAGCTTTTAAGTTACCCCTATAGCAATCAGCCCCAGCATTTT